These 18 T cell receptor beta chains originate from one sample sequenced in a study of blood T cell repertoires in COVID-19. TCRdb's copy holds only in-frame clones and misses some; the assay was immunoSEQ multiplex PCR. The data contain about 430,000 clones, nearly 90% of them singletons. The sequencing sample was made of PBMCs or T cells enriched from blood (not recorded which). All receptors derive from a young woman who had been exposed to COVID-19.

A remark on this clone: The same CDR3 also results from other DNA sequences found in this sample. The chain links TRBV3-1 (or the pseudogene TRBV3-2) to TRBJ1-5; 7 bases match TRBD1. The V gene's germline CDR1 is LGHDT and CDR2 YNNKEL (reference sequence). Trimming cost V 6 bases and J 1 base; bases outside gene matches: 3. The CDR3 totals 14 residues. CDR3 amino acids: CASSLGQSNQPQHF. CDR3 nucleotides: TGTGCCAGCAGTCTGGGACAGAGCAATCAGCCCCAGCATTTT.

The chain carries TRBV4-1 and TRBJ1-5; no firm D call. V lost 4 bases to trimming and J lost 2 bases, with 12 bases between them. Germline V lookup: CDR1 MGHRA, CDR2 YSYEKL. This CDR3 is built from 15 residues. The CDR3 sequence: CASSRIAHGNQPQHF. The CDR3 coding sequence is TGCGCCAGCAGCCGAATAGCCCATGGCAATCAGCCCCAGCATTTT.

This chain uses TRBV14 with TRBJ2-7; 9 bases match TRBD2. The CDR3 extends over 16 amino acids. Germline loops: CDR1 SGHDN, CDR2 FVKESK. V trimming: 1 base; J trimming: 3 bases; junction bases outside the gene matches: 7. The CDR3 spells CASSQGVYSGGYEQYF. CDR3 DNA: TGTGCCAGCAGCCAAGGAGTGTATAGCGGGGGCTACGAGCAGTACTTC.

The chain combines TRBV29-1 with TRBJ2-3, with D tentatively TRBD2 (7 bases). Germline V gives CDR1 SQVTM, CDR2 ANQGSEA. Trimming removed 8 bases at V and 6 bases at J, with 21 bases between. The CDR3 extends over 14 amino acids. CDR3 sequence: CSQAKGGGGDTQYF. CDR3 DNA: TGCAGCCAAGCGAAGGGCGGGGGCGGCGATACGCAGTATTTT.

The chain combines TRBV6-1 with TRBJ2-7; D not certain. V lost 0 bases to trimming and J lost 2 bases, with 8 bases between them. The CDR3 is made up of 14 amino acids. Germline V lookup: CDR1 MNHNS, CDR2 SASEGT. CDR3 protein: CASSEASIPYEQYF. CDR3 in DNA: TGTGCCAGCAGTGAAGCCAGTATACCCTACGAGCAGTACTTC.

The V gene is TRBV7-9, the J gene TRBJ1-5; 11 bases map to TRBD1. Germline V CDR1 and CDR2: SEHNR, FQNEAQ (reference sequence). The J segment lost 1 base and the V segment lost 5 bases, leaving 4 bases of the junction unmatched. This CDR3 has 16 amino acids. CDR3 DNA sequence: TGTGCCAGCAGCAGGACAGGGGGCGGGAGCAATCAGCCCCAGCATTTT. This codes for CASSRTGGGSNQPQHF. The full variable domain, rest sourced from reference TRBV7-9 and TRBJ1-5, is DTGVSQNPRHKITKRGQNVTFRCDPISEHNRLYWYRQTLGQGPEFLTYFQNEAQLEKSRLLSDRFSAERPKGSFSTLEIQRTEQGDSAMYLCASSRTGGGSNQPQHFGDGTRLSIL.

The rearrangement links TRBV6-5 to TRBJ2-5; the match to TRBD1 covers 9 bases. Per germline, CDR1 MNHEY and CDR2 SVGAGI. CDR3 length: 13 residues. The V and J ends lost 6 bases and 5 bases, in that order; junction bases with no gene match: 4. CDR3 sequence (DNA): TGTGCCAGCAGACCCGGACAGGGGGAGACCCAGTACTTC. It specifies CASRPGQGETQYF.

The chain couples TRBV7-2 to TRBJ2-5; D is undetermined. This CDR3 spans 14 amino acids. The ends were cut back, 5 bases at V and 6 bases at J, with 16 bases in the middle. Germline CDR1 and CDR2: SGHTA and FQGNSA. The CDR3 reads CASSPRVGVQTQYF. CDR3 coding DNA: TGTGCCAGCAGCCCCCGGGTAGGAGTACAGACCCAGTACTTC.

This clone was found once. The chain couples TRBV2 to TRBJ1-1, with D unclear. V lost 7 bases, J lost 4 bases, and 16 bases lay in between. Germline V gene lookup returns CDR1 SNHLY and CDR2 FYNNEI. The CDR3 covers 14 residues. The CDR3 here is CASIWSSESTEAFF. CDR3 DNA: TGTGCCAGCATCTGGTCCTCAGAATCCACTGAAGCTTTCTTT.

The V and J genes are TRBV4-3 and TRBJ1-2, with D unclear. In germline, CDR1 is LGHNA, CDR2 YSLEER. CDR3 length equals 14 residues. The V gene lost 0 bases and the J gene lost 0 bases, with 5 bases spanning the gap. Written as DNA, the CDR3 is TGCGCCAGCAGCCAAGAACGAGCTAACTATGGCTACACCTTC. Protein sequence: CASSQERANYGYTF.

The genes are TRBV7-6 and TRBJ2-1, with TRBD2 matching over 13 bases. CDR1 SGHVS and CDR2 FNYEAQ come from the germline V gene. J gave up 6 bases and V 4 bases, and 3 bases lay outside the gene matches. The CDR3 is made up of 15 amino acids. DNA of the CDR3: TGTGCCAGCAGCTCAGGACTAGCGGGAGCCAATGAGCAGTTCTTC. Translation: CASSSGLAGANEQFF.

The gene calls are TRBV19 and TRBJ2-3, with 13 positions matching TRBD2. CDR1 LNHDA and CDR2 SQIVND come from the germline V gene (reference sequence). CDR3 length: 15 amino acids. With V trimmed by 10 bases and J by 4 bases, 8 bases remained unmatched. The CDR3 loop is CATRRTSGGPDTQYF. CDR3 bases: TGTGCCACCAGGCGGACTAGCGGGGGACCAGATACGCAGTATTTT.

This clone was recorded once. The V call is TRBV9, the J call TRBJ2-3, with D uncertain. The CDR3 has 13 amino acids. Germline CDR1 reads SGDLS; CDR2 reads YYNGEE. Trimming stripped 4 bases from V and 5 bases from J, with 11 bases between. The CDR3 here is CASSLDTLDTQYF. The CDR3 nucleotides are TGTGCCAGCAGCCTTGACACCTTAGATACGCAGTATTTT. The full variable domain, rest sourced from reference TRBV9 and TRBJ2-3, is DSGVTQTPKHLITATGQRVTLRCSPRSGDLSVYWYQQSLDQGLQFLIQYYNGEERAKGNILERFSAQQFPDLHSELNLSSLELGDSALYFCASSLDTLDTQYFGPGTRLTVL.

This clone was detected only a few times. This chain connects TRBV11-2 to TRBJ2-7, with 12 positions matching TRBD2. The CDR3 runs 15 residues. With 1 base clipped from V and 6 bases from J, the junction kept 4 bases outside the gene matches. CDR1 is SGHAT, CDR2 FQNNGV, per germline. CDR3 bases: TGTGCCAGCAGCTTAGCTAGCGGGAGGGCTTCCGAGCAGTACTTC. Residues: CASSLASGRASEQYF.

This clone has just a few counts. This chain uses TRBV7-2 with TRBJ1-1, with TRBD1 matching 8 bases. Germline CDR1 and CDR2: SGHTA and FQGNSA. The ends lost 7 bases at V and 8 bases at J; junction bases unmatched: 18. The CDR3 covers 16 residues. The CDR3 coding sequence is TGTGCCAGCAACCCCCGGGCCGGACAGGGCTACGCGGAAGCTTTCTTT. Encoded protein: CASNPRAGQGYAEAFF.

The chain uses TRBV4-2 and TRBJ1-6, with 7 positions matching TRBD1. V lost 7 bases and J lost 11; bases outside the gene matches: 14. The germline V gene has CDR1 LGHNA and CDR2 YNFKEQ. The CDR3 is 15 residues long. The CDR3 DNA reads TGTGCCAGCAACCGGGGAGAACAGGGGTGGGCACCCCTCCACTTT. Translating it yields CASNRGEQGWAPLHF.

The chain links TRBV11-3 to TRBJ2-1; 11 nucleotides line up with TRBD2. With V trimmed by 5 bases and J by 8 bases, 14 bases remained unmatched. The CDR3 is 17 amino acids. Germline CDR1 SGHNT, CDR2 YENEEA. CDR3 residues: CASSPNPYSGRADEQFF. CDR3 nucleotides: TGTGCCAGCAGCCCTAACCCGTATAGCGGGAGGGCCGATGAGCAGTTCTTC.

This clone was seen a single time. The chain has TRBV2 and TRBJ1-2; D possibly corresponds to TRBD1 (6 bases). The germline V gene has CDR1 SNHLY and CDR2 FYNNEI. The V end was cut by 7 bases, the J end by 7 bases, with 22 bases between. This CDR3 spans 15 amino acids. CDR3 DNA: TGTGCCAGCACCTATACAGGGCCCGGCGGTAGTGGCTACACCTTC. It codes for CASTYTGPGGSGYTF.